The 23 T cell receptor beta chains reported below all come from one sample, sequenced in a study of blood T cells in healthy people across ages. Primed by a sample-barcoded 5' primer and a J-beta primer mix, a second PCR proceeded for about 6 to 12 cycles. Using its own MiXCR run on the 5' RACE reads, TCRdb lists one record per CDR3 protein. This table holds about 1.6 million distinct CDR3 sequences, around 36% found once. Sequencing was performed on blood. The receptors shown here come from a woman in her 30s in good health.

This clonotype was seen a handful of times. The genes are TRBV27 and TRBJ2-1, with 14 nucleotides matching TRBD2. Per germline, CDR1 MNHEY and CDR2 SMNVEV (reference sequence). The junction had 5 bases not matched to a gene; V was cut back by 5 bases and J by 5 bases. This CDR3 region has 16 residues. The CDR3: CASSPLTSGGDNEQFF. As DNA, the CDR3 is TGTGCCAGCAGTCCCCTGACTAGCGGGGGGGACAATGAGCAGTTCTTC.

The CDR3 nucleotides read TGTGCCAGCAGTTCAGGACAGGGGTCGAATTCACCCCTCCACTTT. Amino acid sequence: CASSSGQGSNSPLHF. V is TRBV12-3 or TRBV12-4 and J is TRBJ1-6, with 9 bases aligning to TRBD1. The ends lost 4 bases at V and 7 bases at J; junction bases unmatched: 5. The CDR3 sequence is 15 residues long.

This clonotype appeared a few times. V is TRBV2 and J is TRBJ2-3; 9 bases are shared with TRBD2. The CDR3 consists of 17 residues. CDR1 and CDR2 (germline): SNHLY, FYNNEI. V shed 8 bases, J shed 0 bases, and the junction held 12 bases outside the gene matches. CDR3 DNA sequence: TGTGCCAGCCAGCGGGAGGCCCTTATTCGAAGCACAGATACGCAGTATTTT. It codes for CASQREALIRSTDTQYF.

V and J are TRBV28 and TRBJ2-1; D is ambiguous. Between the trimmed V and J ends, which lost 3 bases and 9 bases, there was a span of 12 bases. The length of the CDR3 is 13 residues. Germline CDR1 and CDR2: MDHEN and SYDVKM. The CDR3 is CASSFPDGLEQFF. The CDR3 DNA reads TGTGCCAGCAGTTTTCCGGACGGGCTTGAGCAGTTCTTC. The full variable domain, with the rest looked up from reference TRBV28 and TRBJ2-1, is DVKVTQSSRYLVKRTGEKVFLECVQDMDHENMFWYRQDPGLGLRLIYFSYDVKMKEKGDIPEGYSVSREKKERFSLILESASTNQTSMYLCASSFPDGLEQFFGPGTRLTVL.

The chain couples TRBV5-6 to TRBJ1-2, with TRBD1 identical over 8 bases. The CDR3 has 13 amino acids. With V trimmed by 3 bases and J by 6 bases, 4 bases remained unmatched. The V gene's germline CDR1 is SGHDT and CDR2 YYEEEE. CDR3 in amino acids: CASSSPGGNGYTF. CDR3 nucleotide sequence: TGTGCCAGCAGCTCCCCAGGGGGCAATGGCTACACCTTC. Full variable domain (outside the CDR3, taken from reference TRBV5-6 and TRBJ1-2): DAGVTQSPTHLIKTRGQQVTLRCSPKSGHDTVSWYQQALGQGPQFIFQYYEEEERQRGNFPDRFSGHQFPNYSSELNVNALLLGDSALYLCASSSPGGNGYTFGSGTRLTVV.

CDR3 loop: CASSLQRQPQHF. The CDR3 DNA reads as TGTGCCAGCAGTTTACAGAGACAGCCCCAGCATTTT. The gene calls are TRBV28 and TRBJ1-5, with D hard to call. Trimming removed 2 bases from V and 7 bases from J, with 6 bases in between. The CDR3 is 12 amino acids. Germline CDR1 reads MDHEN; CDR2 reads SYDVKM.

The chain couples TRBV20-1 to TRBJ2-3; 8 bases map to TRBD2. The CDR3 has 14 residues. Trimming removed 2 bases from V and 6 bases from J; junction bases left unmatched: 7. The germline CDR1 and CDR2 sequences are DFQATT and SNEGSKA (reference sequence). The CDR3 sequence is CSARWVAGPDTQYF. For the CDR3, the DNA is TGCAGTGCTAGATGGGTAGCGGGGCCGGATACGCAGTATTTT.

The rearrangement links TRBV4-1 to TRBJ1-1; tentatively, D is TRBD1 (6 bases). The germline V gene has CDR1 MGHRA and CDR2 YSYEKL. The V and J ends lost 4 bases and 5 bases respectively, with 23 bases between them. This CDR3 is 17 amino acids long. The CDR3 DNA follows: TGCGCCAGCAGCCCCATAGGTTTGCGGGAGACAGGAACTGAAGCTTTCTTT. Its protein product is CASSPIGLRETGTEAFF.

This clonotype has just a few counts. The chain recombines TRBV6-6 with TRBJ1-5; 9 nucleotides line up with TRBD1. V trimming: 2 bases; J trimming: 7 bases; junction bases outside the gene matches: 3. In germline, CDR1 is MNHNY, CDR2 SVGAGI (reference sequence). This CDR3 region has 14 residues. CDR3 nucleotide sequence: TGTGCCAGCAGTTACATAGGGACAGGGCAGCCCCAGCATTTT. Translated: CASSYIGTGQPQHF.

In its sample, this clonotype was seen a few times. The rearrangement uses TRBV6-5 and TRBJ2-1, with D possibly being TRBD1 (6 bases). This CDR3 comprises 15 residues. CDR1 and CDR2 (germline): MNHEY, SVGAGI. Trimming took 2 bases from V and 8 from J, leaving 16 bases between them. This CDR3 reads CASSYRDKGHYEQFF. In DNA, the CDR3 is TGTGCCAGCAGTTACCGGGACAAGGGGCATTATGAGCAGTTCTTC.

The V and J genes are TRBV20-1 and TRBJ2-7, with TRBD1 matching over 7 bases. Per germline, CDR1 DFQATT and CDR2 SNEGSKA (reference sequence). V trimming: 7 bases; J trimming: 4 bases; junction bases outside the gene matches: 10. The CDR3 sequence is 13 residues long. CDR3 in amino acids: CSGKGQGVYEQYF. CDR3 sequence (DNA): TGCAGTGGCAAGGGGCAGGGGGTTTACGAGCAGTACTTC.

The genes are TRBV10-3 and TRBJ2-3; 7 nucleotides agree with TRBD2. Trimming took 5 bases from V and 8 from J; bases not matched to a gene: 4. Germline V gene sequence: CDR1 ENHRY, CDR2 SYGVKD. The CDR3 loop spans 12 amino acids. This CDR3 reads CAISLSGGTQYF. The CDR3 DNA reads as TGTGCCATCAGTCTTTCGGGGGGTACGCAGTATTTT.

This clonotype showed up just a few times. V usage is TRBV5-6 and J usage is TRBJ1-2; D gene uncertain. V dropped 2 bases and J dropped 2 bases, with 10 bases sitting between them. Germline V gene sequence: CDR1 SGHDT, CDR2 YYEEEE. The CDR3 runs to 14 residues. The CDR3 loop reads CASSLGRLNYGYTF. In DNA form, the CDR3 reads TGTGCCAGCAGCTTAGGGCGGTTAAACTATGGCTACACCTTC.

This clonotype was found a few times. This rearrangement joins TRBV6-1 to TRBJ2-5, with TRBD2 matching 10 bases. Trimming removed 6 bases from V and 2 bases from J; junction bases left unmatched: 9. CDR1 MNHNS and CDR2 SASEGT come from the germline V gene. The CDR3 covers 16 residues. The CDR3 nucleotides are TGTGCCAGCAGCTTCAGCGGGGGGGCCAGGCAAGAGACCCAGTACTTC. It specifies CASSFSGGARQETQYF.

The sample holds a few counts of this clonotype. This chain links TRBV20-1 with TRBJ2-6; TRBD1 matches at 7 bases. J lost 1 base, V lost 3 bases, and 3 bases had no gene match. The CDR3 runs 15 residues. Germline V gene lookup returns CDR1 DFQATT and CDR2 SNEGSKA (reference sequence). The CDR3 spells CSASTTGSGANVLTF. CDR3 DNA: TGCAGTGCTAGTACGACAGGGTCTGGGGCCAACGTCCTGACTTTC.

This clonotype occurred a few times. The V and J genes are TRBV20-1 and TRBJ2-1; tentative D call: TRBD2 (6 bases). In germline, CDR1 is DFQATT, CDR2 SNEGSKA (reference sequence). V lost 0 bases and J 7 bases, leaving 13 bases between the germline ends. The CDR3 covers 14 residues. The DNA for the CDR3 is TGCAGTGCTAGAGATCGGGGAGGCCCTAATGAGCAGTTCTTC. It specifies CSARDRGGPNEQFF.

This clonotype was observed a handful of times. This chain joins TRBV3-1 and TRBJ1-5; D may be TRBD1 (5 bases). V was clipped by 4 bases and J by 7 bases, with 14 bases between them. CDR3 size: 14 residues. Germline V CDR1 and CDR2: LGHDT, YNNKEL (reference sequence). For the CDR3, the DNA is TGTGCCAGCAGCCCTGGGACCAGGCCGCAGCCCCAGCATTTT. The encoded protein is CASSPGTRPQPQHF. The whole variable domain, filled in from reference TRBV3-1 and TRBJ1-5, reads DTAVSQTPKYLVTQMGNDKSIKCEQNLGHDTMYWYKQDSKKFLKIMFSYNNKELIINETVPNRFSPKSPDKAHLNLHINSLELGDSAVYFCASSPGTRPQPQHFGDGTRLSIL.

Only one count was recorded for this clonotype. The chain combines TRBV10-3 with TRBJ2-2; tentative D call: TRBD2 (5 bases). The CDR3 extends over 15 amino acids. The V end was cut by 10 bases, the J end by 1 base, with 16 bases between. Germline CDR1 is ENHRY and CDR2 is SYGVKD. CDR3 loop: CATSGQEENTGELFF. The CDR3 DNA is TGTGCCACCAGCGGCCAAGAGGAGAACACCGGGGAGCTGTTTTTT.

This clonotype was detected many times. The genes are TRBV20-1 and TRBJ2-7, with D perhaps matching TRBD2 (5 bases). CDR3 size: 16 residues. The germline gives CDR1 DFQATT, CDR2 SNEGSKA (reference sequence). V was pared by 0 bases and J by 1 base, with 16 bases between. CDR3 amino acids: CSARDWATTSSYEQYF. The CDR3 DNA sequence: TGCAGTGCTAGAGATTGGGCGACTACATCGTCCTACGAGCAGTACTTC.

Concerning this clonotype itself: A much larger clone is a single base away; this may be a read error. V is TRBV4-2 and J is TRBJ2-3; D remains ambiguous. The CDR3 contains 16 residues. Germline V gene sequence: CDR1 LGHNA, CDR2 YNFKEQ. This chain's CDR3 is CASSQVGFPDTDTRYF. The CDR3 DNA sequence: TGTGCCAGCAGCCAAGTCGGATTCCCCGACACAGATACGCGGTATTTT.

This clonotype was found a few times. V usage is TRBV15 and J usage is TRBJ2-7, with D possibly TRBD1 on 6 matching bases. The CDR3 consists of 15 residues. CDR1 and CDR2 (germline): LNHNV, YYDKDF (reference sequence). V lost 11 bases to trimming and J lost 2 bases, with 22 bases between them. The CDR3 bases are TGTGCCCCCTTCACGCGATCGGACAGTCCCTACGAGCAGTACTTC. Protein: CAPFTRSDSPYEQYF.

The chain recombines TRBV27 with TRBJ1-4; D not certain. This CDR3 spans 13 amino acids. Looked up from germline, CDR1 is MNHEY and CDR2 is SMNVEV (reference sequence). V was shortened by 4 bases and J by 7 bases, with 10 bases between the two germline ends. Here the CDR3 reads CASSSGFSEKLFF. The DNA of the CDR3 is TGTGCCAGCAGTTCGGGGTTCAGTGAAAAACTGTTTTTT.

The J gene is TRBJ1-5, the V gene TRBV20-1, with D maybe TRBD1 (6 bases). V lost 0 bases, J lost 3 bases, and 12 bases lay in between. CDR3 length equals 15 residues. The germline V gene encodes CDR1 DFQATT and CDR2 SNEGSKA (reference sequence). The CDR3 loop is CSARETGRLNQPQHF. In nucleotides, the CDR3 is TGCAGTGCTAGAGAGACAGGCCGACTCAATCAGCCCCAGCATTTT.